The 28 T cell receptor beta chains below were found in one sample sequenced in a study of CD8+CD57+ T cells in acquired aplastic anemia. Those patients picked for sequencing had displayed CD8+CD57+ cell expansion on flow cytometry. TCR beta VDJ and CDR3 profiles were obtained from a genomic DNA template. MiXCR, run by TCRdb on the reads, gives a single entry per CDR3 protein. The table has about 200,000 distinct CDR3 sequences, 65% seen once. The sequencing input was sorted CD4+, CD8+, or CD8+CD57+ T cells (not recorded which) from PBMCs. Every receptor here comes from a human donor with aplastic anemia.

The genes are TRBV12-3 or TRBV12-4 and TRBJ2-3, with D unclear. The germline V and J ends were trimmed by 6 bases and 5 bases, with 12 bases remaining between them. The CDR3 consists of 13 residues. CDR3: CASRHSAEDTQYF. For the CDR3, the DNA is TGTGCCAGCAGACACAGTGCCGAAGATACGCAGTATTTT.

The chain couples TRBV10-3 to TRBJ2-3, with a weak D call TRBD2 (7 bases). The CDR3 totals 16 residues. Germline CDR1 ENHRY, CDR2 SYGVKD. The V and J ends lost 4 bases and 0 bases respectively, with 14 bases between them. The CDR3 DNA sequence: TGTGCCATCAGTGGGAGGGGGGGCACCAGCACAGATACGCAGTATTTT. Encoded protein: CAISGRGGTSTDTQYF.

CDR3 sequence (DNA): TGCAGTGCTTCAGACAGTGATCAGCCCCAGCATTTT. This codes for CSASDSDQPQHF. The chain links TRBV20-1 to TRBJ1-5, with a weak D call TRBD1 (5 bases). This CDR3 region has 12 residues. The V end lost 5 bases, the J end lost 5 bases, and 10 bases lay between the germline ends. Germline assignment: CDR1 DFQATT and CDR2 SNEGSKA (reference sequence).

The rearrangement joins TRBV20-1 to TRBJ2-1, with 12 positions matching TRBD2. CDR1 DFQATT and CDR2 SNEGSKA come from the germline V gene (reference sequence). V shed 7 bases and J 10 bases; nucleotides not matched to a gene: 11. This CDR3 comprises 14 residues. The CDR3 region is CSGLLAGGFREQFF. DNA for the CDR3: TGCAGTGGTTTACTAGCGGGGGGATTTCGGGAGCAGTTCTTC.

The chain links TRBV29-1 to TRBJ1-5; 9 bases match TRBD1. The V gene's germline CDR1 is SQVTM and CDR2 ANQGSEA. V lost 4 bases, J lost 6 bases, and 4 bases stayed unmatched. The CDR3 has 13 residues. The CDR3 loop is CSVGQGEGQPQHF. DNA for the CDR3: TGCAGCGTTGGACAGGGGGAAGGTCAGCCCCAGCATTTT.

This clonotype showed up many times. The chain recombines TRBV19 with TRBJ2-1; D perhaps matches TRBD1 (6 bases). The germline gives CDR1 LNHDA, CDR2 SQIVND (reference sequence). Deletions cut 3 bases from V and 0 bases from J, with 9 bases between. This CDR3 spans 15 amino acids. The CDR3, as DNA: TGTGCCAGTAGTATCTTGGGGGCCTCCTACAATGAGCAGTTCTTC. Protein: CASSILGASYNEQFF.

The rearrangement links TRBV7-2 to TRBJ1-1, with D tentatively TRBD1 (5 bases). Germline CDR1 SGHTA, CDR2 FQGNSA. Trimming left V 5 bases short and J 11 bases short, with 15 bases between. This CDR3 has 12 amino acids. The CDR3 coding sequence is TGTGCCAGCAGCCCCGACAGACTGGCTGCTTTCTTT. Amino acids: CASSPDRLAAFF. Full variable domain (missing parts from reference TRBV7-2 and TRBJ1-1): GAGVSQSPSNKVTEKGKDVELRCDPISGHTALYWYRQSLGQGLEFLIYFQGNSAPDKSGLPSDRFSAERTGGSVSTLTIQRTQQEDSAVYLCASSPDRLAAFFGQGTRLTVV.

This clonotype was observed at least ten times. The rearrangement links TRBV6-5 to TRBJ2-7, with TRBD1 matching over 7 bases. The germline V gene has CDR1 MNHEY and CDR2 SVGAGI. With 6 bases clipped from V and 0 bases from J, the junction kept 8 bases outside the gene matches. The CDR3 runs to 15 residues. The CDR3, as DNA: TGTGCCAGCAGCCCGACGGGACAGAGCTCCTACGAGCAGTACTTC. Protein sequence: CASSPTGQSSYEQYF.

This clonotype occurred many times. The gene calls are TRBV6-5 and TRBJ1-6, with D tentatively TRBD1 (5 bases). Germline V gene data show CDR1 as MNHEY and CDR2 as SVGAGI. This CDR3 has 15 residues. Trimming stripped 4 bases from V and 2 bases from J, with 9 bases between. The chain's CDR3 is CASSSGITYNSPLHF. The CDR3 region has the DNA TGTGCCAGCAGTTCAGGGATAACCTATAATTCACCCCTCCACTTT.

The chain uses TRBV2 and TRBJ1-2; D is uncertain. The germline V and J ends were trimmed by 6 bases and 3 bases, with 17 bases remaining between them. The CDR3 is made up of 15 amino acids. Per germline, CDR1 SNHLY and CDR2 FYNNEI. The CDR3 spells CASRRAGQIYYGYTF. In DNA, the CDR3 is TGTGCCAGCAGGAGGGCTGGGCAGATCTACTATGGCTACACCTTC.

The chain combines TRBV29-1 with TRBJ2-5; 7 positions match TRBD2. V gave up 4 bases and J gave up 5 bases; unmatched junction bases: 7. CDR3 length: 13 amino acids. In germline, CDR1 is SQVTM, CDR2 ANQGSEA. The CDR3 sequence is CSVGLAGGETQYF. The CDR3 DNA sequence: TGCAGCGTTGGACTAGCTGGGGGGGAGACCCAGTACTTC.

Many counts were recorded for this clonotype. This chain joins TRBV6-1 and TRBJ2-3; a possible D gene is TRBD2 (6 bases). V lost 3 bases and J 4 bases, leaving 14 bases between the germline ends. The germline CDR1 and CDR2 sequences are MNHNS and SASEGT. The CDR3 runs to 15 residues. The CDR3 sequence: CASSDIPGLSDTQYF. CDR3 nucleotides: TGTGCCAGCAGTGACATACCGGGACTCTCAGATACGCAGTATTTT.

This clonotype was detected only a few times. The genes are TRBV10-3 and TRBJ1-6; TRBD1 might be the D (6 bases). The CDR3 is made up of 13 amino acids. The V end was cut by 0 bases, the J end by 10 bases, with 7 bases between. Germline CDR1 is ENHRY and CDR2 is SYGVKD. CDR3 in DNA: TGTGCCATCAGTGAGTCAGGGGGATCACCCCTCCACTTT. As protein: CAISESGGSPLHF.

This clonotype was seen a single time. The chain employs TRBV7-9 and TRBJ2-1, with D perhaps TRBD2 (6 bases). V lost 5 bases to trimming and J lost 9 bases, with 14 bases between them. Germline values: CDR1 SEHNR, CDR2 FQNEAQ (reference sequence). This CDR3 contains 13 residues. CDR3 sequence: CASSPQVGGEQFF. The CDR3 coding sequence is TGTGCCAGCAGCCCCCAAGTGGGGGGTGAGCAGTTCTTC.

This chain connects TRBV6-4 to TRBJ1-6, with D uncertain. The germline V gene has CDR1 MRHNA and CDR2 SNTAGT. This CDR3 region has 13 residues. The V end lost 0 bases, the J end lost 6 bases, and 3 bases lay between the germline ends. CDR3 loop: CASSDSGNSPLHF. The CDR3 coding sequence is TGTGCCAGCAGTGACTCTGGTAATTCACCCCTCCACTTT.

This clonotype was detected only once. An end of the junction differs from the germline gene, which may be a read error. The gene calls are TRBV5-1 and TRBJ2-5; the D gene could be TRBD1 or TRBD2 (5 bases each). The CDR3 extends over 15 amino acids. Germline V gene data show CDR1 as SGHRS and CDR2 as YFSETQ. CDR3 sequence (DNA): TGTGCCAGCAGCTTGGCCCCCAGAGGGGTAGAGACCCAGTACTTC. It is translated as CASSLAPRGVETQYF.

The rearrangement uses TRBV7-6 and TRBJ2-7; D remains unclear. The V and J ends lost 1 base and 2 bases respectively, with 9 bases between them. This CDR3 has 14 residues. Looked up from germline, CDR1 is SGHVS and CDR2 is FNYEAQ. The CDR3 spells CASSLDDTTYEQYF. CDR3 bases: TGTGCCAGCAGCTTAGATGACACCACCTACGAGCAGTACTTC.

The chain carries TRBV7-2 and TRBJ2-1, with D hard to call. The V end was cut by 5 bases, the J end by 8 bases, with 16 bases between. Germline values: CDR1 SGHTA, CDR2 FQGNSA. The CDR3 has 14 amino acids. The CDR3 DNA reads as TGTGCCAGCAGCCTCAGACACCACTCCGATGAGCAGTTCTTC. Amino acid sequence: CASSLRHHSDEQFF.

The rearrangement links TRBV7-3 to TRBJ2-4, with D possibly TRBD1 on 5 matching bases. The V end lost 4 bases, the J end lost 5 bases, and 15 bases lay between the germline ends. Germline lookup yields CDR1 SGHTA and CDR2 FQGTGA. The CDR3 covers 15 residues. This CDR3 reads CASSSQGGPENIQYF. DNA for the CDR3: TGTGCCAGCAGCTCCCAGGGCGGCCCGGAAAACATTCAGTACTTC.

This clonotype was observed once. V usage is TRBV9 and J usage is TRBJ2-3; 11 nucleotides line up with TRBD2. V gave up 2 bases and J gave up 0 bases; unmatched junction bases: 2. The CDR3 length is 16 residues. Germline V gene data show CDR1 as SGDLS and CDR2 as YYNGEE. The CDR3, as DNA: TGTGCCAGCAGCGTCGCTAGCGGGAGGAGCACAGATACGCAGTATTTT. It encodes CASSVASGRSTDTQYF.

The J gene is TRBJ1-1, the V gene TRBV15; D is possibly TRBD1 (6 bases). The ends were cut back, 3 bases at V and 3 bases at J, with 29 bases in the middle. This CDR3 is built from 20 residues. CDR1 is LNHNV and CDR2 is YYDKDF in the germline V gene (reference sequence). As DNA, the CDR3 is TGTGCCACCAGCAGCTCCAGGTCGGGTCAGGGGCTCTATGGCTACACTGAAGCTTTCTTT. It yields the protein CATSSSRSGQGLYGYTEAFF.

In its sample, this clonotype was seen once. The chain uses TRBV7-2 and TRBJ1-5; maybe TRBD1 (5 bases). The CDR3 extends over 16 amino acids. Per germline, CDR1 SGHTA and CDR2 FQGNSA. Trimming stripped 5 bases from V and 3 bases from J, with 17 bases between. The CDR3 sequence is CASSRKIGADNQPQHF. CDR3 in DNA: TGTGCCAGCAGCCGAAAAATTGGGGCGGACAATCAGCCCCAGCATTTT.

The J gene is TRBJ1-1, the V gene TRBV2; TRBD1 might be the D (5 bases). V lost 10 bases, J lost 1 base, and 10 bases lay in between. Germline loops: CDR1 SNHLY, CDR2 FYNNEI. There are 12 residues in the CDR3. The CDR3 DNA is TGTGCCAACCAGAGGGGGAACACTGAAGCTTTCTTT. Amino acid sequence: CANQRGNTEAFF.

This rearrangement joins TRBV9 to TRBJ2-5; 9 bases line up with TRBD2. Losses at the gene ends were 4 bases for V and 5 bases for J; bases not matched to a gene: 9. Germline V gives CDR1 SGDLS, CDR2 YYNGEE. The CDR3 has 15 residues. In DNA form, the CDR3 reads TGTGCCAGCAGCCAAGATCCAGCGGGGGGCGAGACCCAGTACTTC. It is translated as CASSQDPAGGETQYF.

This clonotype was seen repeatedly, ten times or more. The chain joins TRBV2 to TRBJ2-1; perhaps TRBD2 as D (6 bases). This CDR3 has 17 residues. The germline V gene has CDR1 SNHLY and CDR2 FYNNEI. Trimming removed 0 bases from V and 3 bases from J, with 15 bases in between. CDR3 nucleotides: TGTGCCAGCAGTGAAGCGGAAGGAGGGCCGCTCTACAATGAGCAGTTCTTC. As protein: CASSEAEGGPLYNEQFF.

As to this clonotype: The junction shows a germline mismatch at one end, possibly a read error. This chain uses TRBV10-3 with TRBJ2-5, with D maybe TRBD2 (6 bases). The CDR3 has 13 amino acids. The germline V gene encodes CDR1 ENHRY and CDR2 SYGVKD. The CDR3 loop reads CASSFGGGETQYF. The CDR3, as DNA: TGTGCCAGCAGTTTTGGAGGAGGGGAGACCCAGTACTTC.

V is TRBV7-8 and J is TRBJ2-7; tentatively, D is TRBD1 or TRBD2 (5 bases each). Germline V gives CDR1 SGHVS, CDR2 FQNEAQ. The CDR3 sequence is 10 residues long. With 6 bases removed from V and 9 bases from J, the gap between germline ends came to 9 bases. The CDR3 DNA reads as TGTGCCAGCAGTGGGACGTGGCAGTACTTC. Amino acid sequence: CASSGTWQYF.

This rearrangement joins TRBV29-1 to TRBJ2-7; tentatively, D is TRBD1 (6 bases). Per the germline V gene, CDR1 is SQVTM and CDR2 is ANQGSEA. The CDR3 runs to 12 residues. The V end lost 5 bases, the J end lost 2 bases, and 10 bases lay between the germline ends. In DNA form, the CDR3 reads TGCAGCGTTTCCTGGACAGCCTACGAGCAGTACTTC. Its protein is CSVSWTAYEQYF.